This T cell receptor (beta chain) was found in a study of blood T cell repertoires in COVID-19. Study-wide context: Samples came from the United States, Italy and Spain, spanning acute and convalescent COVID-19.

The protocol was immunoSEQ multiplex PCR, while the TCRdb copy is restricted to in-frame clones and leaves out a portion. The data hold around 150,000 clones, with roughly nine tenths observed a single time. With 3 bases removed from V and 1 base from J, the gap between germline ends came to 7 bases. The CDR3 consists of 14 residues. The V gene's germline CDR1 is SGHTA and CDR2 FQGNSA. The chain recombines TRBV7-2 with TRBJ2-4; D remains unclear. The sample comprised peripheral blood. The sequence derives from a man in his sixties with active or convalescent COVID-19. The CDR3 bases are TGTGCCAGCAGCTTTACGGTGGCCAAAAACATTCAGTACTTC. Amino acids: CASSFTVAKNIQYF.